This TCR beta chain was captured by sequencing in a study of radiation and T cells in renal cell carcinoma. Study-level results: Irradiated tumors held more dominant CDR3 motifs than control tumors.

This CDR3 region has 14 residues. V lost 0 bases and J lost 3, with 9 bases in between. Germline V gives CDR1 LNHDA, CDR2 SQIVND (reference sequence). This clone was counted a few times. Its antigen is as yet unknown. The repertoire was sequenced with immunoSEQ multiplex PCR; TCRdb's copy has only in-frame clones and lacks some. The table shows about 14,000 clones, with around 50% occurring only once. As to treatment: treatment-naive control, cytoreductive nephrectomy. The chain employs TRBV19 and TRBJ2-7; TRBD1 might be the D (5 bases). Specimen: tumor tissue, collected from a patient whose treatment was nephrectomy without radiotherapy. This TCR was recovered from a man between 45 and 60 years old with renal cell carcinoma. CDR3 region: CASSIDWGRYEQYF. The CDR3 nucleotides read TGTGCCAGTAGTATAGATTGGGGCCGCTACGAGCAGTACTTC.